This T cell receptor (beta chain) was captured in a study of shared T cell receptors in the human thymus. Between the trimmed V and J ends, which lost 5 bases and 5 bases, there was a span of 18 bases. Germline V gene lookup returns CDR1 SGHTA and CDR2 FQGTGA. This CDR3 has 15 residues. The data were produced by immunoSEQ multiplex PCR, yet TCRdb's version contains in-frame clones alone and is incomplete. This sample carries approximately 760,000 clones, 70% to 90% of them seen once, and the ten largest clones take 0.0095% to 0.013%. The data were also submitted as part of a second study, on human thymus T cells.

The sequence derives from a girl under three years old with a congenital heart defect. The sequenced material came from thymocytes. The chain joins TRBV7-3 to TRBJ1-2; D is perhaps TRBD1 (6 bases). The CDR3 coding sequence is TGTGCCAGCAGCGTTTTCTCGGACAGCAAATATGGCTACACCTTC. It codes for CASSVFSDSKYGYTF.